This entry lists 3 T cell receptor beta chains sequenced from one sample in a study of PD-1 blockade in classical Hodgkin lymphoma. All the patients suffered relapse after autologous stem cell transplantation, and brentuximab vedotin exposure differed. Assay: immunoSEQ multiplex PCR; the TCRdb copy retains only in-frame clones and omits some. The sample records about 85,000 clones, about 90% being singletons. Here the sequenced sample was peripheral blood mononuclear cells (PBMCs), taken before the second cycle of nivolumab. These receptors all come from a human donor with classical Hodgkin lymphoma.

The gene calls are TRBV30 and TRBJ1-2, with D maybe TRBD1 (5 bases). Looked up from germline, CDR1 is GTSNPN and CDR2 is SVGIG (reference sequence). The CDR3 totals 13 residues. V lost 3 bases and J 8 bases, leaving 16 bases between the germline ends. The CDR3 loop reads CAWRLGGGDGYTF. The CDR3 DNA is TGTGCCTGGAGACTCGGGGGGGGAGACGGCTACACCTTC.

This clone has more than one count but fewer than ten. The chain links TRBV10-3 to TRBJ2-1; D gene ambiguous. CDR3 length: 13 residues. Trimming removed 4 bases from V and 7 bases from J, with 11 bases in between. CDR1 is ENHRY and CDR2 is SYGVKD in the germline V gene. The CDR3 DNA is TGTGCCATCAGTGCCGCCAGCTCTAATGAGCAGTTCTTC. Its protein product is CAISAASSNEQFF.

The V call is TRBV15, the J call TRBJ2-1, with a weak D call TRBD2 (5 bases). Germline V gene data show CDR1 as LNHNV and CDR2 as YYDKDF (reference sequence). CDR3 size: 13 residues. The V gene lost 7 bases and the J gene lost 2 bases, with 9 bases spanning the gap. The CDR3 is CATTGIPYNEQFF. In DNA form, the CDR3 reads TGTGCCACCACCGGGATTCCCTACAATGAGCAGTTCTTC.